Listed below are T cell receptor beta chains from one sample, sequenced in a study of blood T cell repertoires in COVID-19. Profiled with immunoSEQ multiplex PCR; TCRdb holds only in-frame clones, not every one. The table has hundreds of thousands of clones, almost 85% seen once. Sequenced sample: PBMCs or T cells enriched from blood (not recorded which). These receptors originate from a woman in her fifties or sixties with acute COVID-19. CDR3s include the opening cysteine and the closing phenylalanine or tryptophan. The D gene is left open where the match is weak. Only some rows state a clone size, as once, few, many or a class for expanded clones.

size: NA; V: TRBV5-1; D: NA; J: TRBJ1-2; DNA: TGCGCCAGCAGCTTGGACAGGACGGACTATGGCTACACCTTC; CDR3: CASSLDRTDYGYTF
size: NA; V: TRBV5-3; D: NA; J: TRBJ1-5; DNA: TGTGCCAGAAGCCCGGGGGAGAGCGAATGTAGCAATCAGCCCCAGCATTTT; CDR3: CARSPGESECSNQPQHF
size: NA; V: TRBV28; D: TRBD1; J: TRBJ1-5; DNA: TGTGCCAGCAGTTTCAGGGGGCAGCCCCAGCATTTT; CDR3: CASSFRGQPQHF
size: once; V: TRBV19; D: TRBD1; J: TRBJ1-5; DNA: TGTGCCAGTAGCTCCGGGACAGGGGGCGGGCAGCCCCAGCATTTT; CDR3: CASSSGTGGGQPQHF
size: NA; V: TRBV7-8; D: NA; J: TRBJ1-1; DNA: TGTGCCAGCAGCTTAGGGGCTCTGAACACTGAAGCTTTCTTT; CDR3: CASSLGALNTEAFF
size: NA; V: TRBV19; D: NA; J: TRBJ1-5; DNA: TGTGCCAGTAGCATTAACAGGGCTAGCAATCAGCCCCAGCATTTT; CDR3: CASSINRASNQPQHF
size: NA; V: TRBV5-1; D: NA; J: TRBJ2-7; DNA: TGCGCCAGCAGCTCAAAGACAGATTCCTACGAGCAGTACTTC; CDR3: CASSSKTDSYEQYF
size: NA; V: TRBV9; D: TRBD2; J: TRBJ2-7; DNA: TGTGCCAGCAGCGGGAGCAGCGGGGCGGGCTTCTACGAGCAGTACTTC; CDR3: CASSGSSGAGFYEQYF
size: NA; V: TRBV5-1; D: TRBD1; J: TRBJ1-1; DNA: TGCGCCAGCAGCGTCAGGGGGGACACTGAAGCTTTCTTT; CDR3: CASSVRGDTEAFF
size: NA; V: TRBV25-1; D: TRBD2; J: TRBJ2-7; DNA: TGTGCCAGCAGTGACCCCCGGGGGGCCTACGAGCAGTACTTC; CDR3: CASSDPRGAYEQYF
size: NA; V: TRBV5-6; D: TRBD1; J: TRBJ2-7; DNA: TGTGCCAGCAGCTATTCGACAGGGGATGACGAGCAGTACTTC; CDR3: CASSYSTGDDEQYF
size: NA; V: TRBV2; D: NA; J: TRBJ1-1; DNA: TGTGCCAGCAGAGGACAGACGAACACTGAAGCTTTCTTT; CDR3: CASRGQTNTEAFF
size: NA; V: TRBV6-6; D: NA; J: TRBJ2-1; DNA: TGTGCCAGCAGTTACCTTGACCCGTCGCGGGGTGAGCAGTTCTTC; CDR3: CASSYLDPSRGEQFF
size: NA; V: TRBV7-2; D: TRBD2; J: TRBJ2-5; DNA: TGTGCCAGCAGCACTAATAGCGGGGGGGCCGGTTCCCAGTACTTC; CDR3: CASSTNSGGAGSQYF
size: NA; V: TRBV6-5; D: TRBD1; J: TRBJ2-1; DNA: TGTGCCAGCATCCAGCGACAGGGGAGGAATGAGCAGTTCTTC; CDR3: CASIQRQGRNEQFF
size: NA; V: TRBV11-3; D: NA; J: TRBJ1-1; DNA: TGTGCCAGCAGCTTAGACGGTAACACTGAAGCTTTCTTT; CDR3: CASSLDGNTEAFF
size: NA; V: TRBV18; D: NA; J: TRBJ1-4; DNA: TGTGCCAGCTCTGACCGGGATCCTAATGAAAAACTGTTTTTT; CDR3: CASSDRDPNEKLFF
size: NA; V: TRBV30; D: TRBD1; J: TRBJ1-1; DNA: TGTGCCTGGATGGGGACAGGGTCCACTGAAGCTTTCTTT; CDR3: CAWMGTGSTEAFF
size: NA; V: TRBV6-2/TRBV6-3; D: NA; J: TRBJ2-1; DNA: TGTGCCAGCAGCCGCGACTCATACAATGAGCAGTTCTTC; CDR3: CASSRDSYNEQFF
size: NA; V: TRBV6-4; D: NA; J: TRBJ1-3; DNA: TGTGCCAGCAGCCCACTTGCGGGTTCTGGAAACACCATATATTTT; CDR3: CASSPLAGSGNTIYF